These 24 T cell receptor beta chains were all obtained from the same sample, sequenced in a study of PD-1 blockade in mismatch repair-deficient tumors. Only in-frame clones appear in the TCRdb table, and some are missing; sequencing was by immunoSEQ multiplex PCR. The sample consists of about 79,000 clones, roughly 80% of them appearing once. The specimen was peripheral blood, collected 44 weeks after starting pembrolizumab. The receptors come from an adult with mismatch repair-deficient cancer.

This chain connects TRBV29-1 to TRBJ1-2, with D possibly TRBD1 on 5 matching bases. V gave up 3 bases and J gave up 6 bases, with 11 bases separating them. Germline V gene data show CDR1 as SQVTM and CDR2 as ANQGSEA. The CDR3 extends over 12 amino acids. CDR3 region: CSVEQGRNGYTF. In nucleotides, the CDR3 is TGCAGCGTTGAGCAGGGACGGAATGGCTACACCTTC.

The count of this clone is one. The V call is TRBV5-6, the J call TRBJ2-1; possible D gene TRBD2, 6 bases. This CDR3 contains 13 residues. The germline V gene encodes CDR1 SGHDT and CDR2 YYEEEE. Trimming shortened V by 4 bases and J by 7 bases, and 12 bases separated the two germline ends. Here the CDR3 DNA reads TGTGCCAGCAGCGCGGAGGGGCGAAATGAGCAGTTCTTC. Amino acid sequence: CASSAEGRNEQFF.

This clone was seen just once. As DNA, the CDR3 is TGTGCCACCCTAAAAGCGGACACTGAAGCTTTCTTT. Amino acid sequence: CATLKADTEAFF. The J gene is TRBJ1-1, the V gene TRBV19; D gene ambiguous. CDR3 size: 12 residues. V lost 10 bases and J lost 3, with 12 bases in between. Germline V gene data show CDR1 as LNHDA and CDR2 as SQIVND (reference sequence).

This chain links TRBV27 with TRBJ1-2; the D is unclear. This CDR3 has 15 amino acids. V lost 5 bases and J 3 bases, leaving 16 bases between the germline ends. In germline, CDR1 is MNHEY, CDR2 SMNVEV (reference sequence). In DNA form, the CDR3 reads TGTGCCAGCAGTGAAAAACACCGGAGTTACTATGGCTACACCTTC. Protein: CASSEKHRSYYGYTF.

The chain carries TRBV7-9 and TRBJ1-1, with D unclear. Trimming removed 4 bases from V and 4 bases from J, with 10 bases in between. The length of the CDR3 is 13 residues. From germline, CDR1 is SEHNR and CDR2 FQNEAQ (reference sequence). The CDR3 nucleotides are TGTGCCAGCAGCTACCAGGAGGGCACTGAAGCTTTCTTT. It is translated as CASSYQEGTEAFF.

The chain is built from TRBV7-8 and TRBJ1-1; D remains unclear. The germline V gene encodes CDR1 SGHVS and CDR2 FQNEAQ. The CDR3 totals 13 residues. The V end lost 3 bases, the J end lost 4 bases, and 9 bases lay between the germline ends. In nucleotides, the CDR3 is TGTGCCAGCAGCTTCGGCCCGGGCACTGAAGCTTTCTTT. The encoded protein is CASSFGPGTEAFF. The full variable domain, in which reference TRBV7-8 and TRBJ1-1 provide the parts outside the CDR3, is GAGVSQSPRYKVAKRGQDVALRCDPISGHVSLFWYQQALGQGPEFLTYFQNEAQLDKSGLPSDRFFAERPEGSVSTLKIQRTQQEDSAVYLCASSFGPGTEAFFGQGTRLTVV.

The chain carries TRBV28 and TRBJ1-5, with unresolved D. This CDR3 is built from 14 residues. Germline CDR1 is MDHEN and CDR2 is SYDVKM. Deletions cut 2 bases from V and 4 bases from J, with 9 bases between. The CDR3 region is CASSLPGNNQPQHF. The CDR3, as DNA: TGTGCCAGCAGTTTACCAGGTAATAATCAGCCCCAGCATTTT.

The chain carries TRBV11-3 and TRBJ1-3, with a weak D call TRBD1 (5 bases). V lost 2 bases and J lost 0, with 11 bases in between. The germline V gene has CDR1 SGHNT and CDR2 YENEEA. This CDR3 region has 16 residues. The CDR3 protein is CASSLSWGSSGNTIYF. The DNA for the CDR3 is TGTGCCAGCAGCTTATCGTGGGGCAGCTCTGGAAACACCATATATTTT.

This clone has just one count. This chain joins TRBV7-8 and TRBJ1-4; D is unresolved. The CDR3 is 12 residues long. The V end lost 1 base, the J end lost 8 bases, and 5 bases lay between the germline ends. CDR1 is SGHVS, CDR2 FQNEAQ, per germline. This CDR3 is CASSLDWEKLFF. The CDR3 coding sequence is TGTGCCAGCAGCTTAGATTGGGAAAAACTGTTTTTT. Based on the CDR3 plus reference TRBV7-8 and TRBJ1-4, the full variable domain is GAGVSQSPRYKVAKRGQDVALRCDPISGHVSLFWYQQALGQGPEFLTYFQNEAQLDKSGLPSDRFFAERPEGSVSTLKIQRTQQEDSAVYLCASSLDWEKLFFGSGTQLSVL.

The chain has TRBV7-2 and TRBJ2-3, with a possible D match to TRBD2 (5 bases). V lost 7 bases to trimming and J lost 0 bases, with 14 bases between them. Germline CDR1 SGHTA, CDR2 FQGNSA. The CDR3 length is 15 residues. The CDR3 is CASNKLWTSTDTQYF. CDR3 bases: TGTGCCAGCAATAAACTATGGACTAGCACAGATACGCAGTATTTT.

The J gene is TRBJ1-4, the V gene TRBV14, with D unclear. V was clipped by 0 bases and J by 7 bases, with 6 bases between them. This CDR3 is 13 amino acids long. CDR1 and CDR2 (germline): SGHDN, FVKESK. The CDR3 sequence is CASSQEWGEKLFF. CDR3 coding DNA: TGTGCCAGCAGCCAAGAGTGGGGTGAAAAACTGTTTTTT.

This chain uses TRBV15 with TRBJ1-3; no clear D. The CDR3 consists of 13 residues. The V and J ends lost 1 base and 8 bases respectively, with 9 bases between them. Germline lookup yields CDR1 LNHNV and CDR2 YYDKDF (reference sequence). The CDR3 is CATSRGKGDTIYF. The DNA of the CDR3 is TGTGCCACCAGCAGAGGCAAAGGTGACACCATATATTTT.

The chain has TRBV18 and TRBJ2-2, with a possible D match to TRBD2 (5 bases). Per the germline V gene, CDR1 is KGHSH and CDR2 is LQKENI. Trimming removed 3 bases at V and 1 base at J, with 9 bases between. The CDR3 has 15 residues. The CDR3 region has the DNA TGTGCCAGCTCACCCGACGGAGGGAACACCGGGGAGCTGTTTTTT. This gives the protein CASSPDGGNTGELFF. Supplemented by reference TRBV18 and TRBJ2-2, the full variable domain reads NAGVMQNPRHLVRRRGQEARLRCSPMKGHSHVYWYRQLPEEGLKFMVYLQKENIIDESGMPKERFSAEFPKEGPSILRIQQVVRGDSAAYFCASSPDGGNTGELFFGEGSRLTVL.

This rearrangement joins TRBV9 to TRBJ2-3; unclear D gene. This CDR3 contains 13 residues. The V end was cut by 2 bases, the J end by 4 bases, with 8 bases between. In germline, CDR1 is SGDLS, CDR2 YYNGEE. DNA for the CDR3: TGTGCCAGCAGCGTCGGCTTAGCAGATACGCAGTATTTT. Translation gives CASSVGLADTQYF.

The chain has TRBV5-1 and TRBJ2-2; D ambiguous. This CDR3 has 15 amino acids. Trimming stripped 2 bases from V and 3 bases from J, with 11 bases between. Germline CDR1 reads SGHRS; CDR2 reads YFSETQ. The CDR3 reads CASSFDRVDTGELFF. Here the CDR3 DNA reads TGCGCCAGCAGCTTCGACCGGGTCGACACCGGGGAGCTGTTTTTT. The whole variable domain, remainder taken from reference TRBV5-1 and TRBJ2-2, is KAGVTQTPRYLIKTRGQQVTLSCSPISGHRSVSWYQQTPGQGLQFLFEYFSETQRNKGNFPGRFSGRQFSNSRSEMNVSTLELGDSALYLCASSFDRVDTGELFFGEGSRLTVL.

The rearrangement uses TRBV9 and TRBJ2-1, with 9 nucleotides matching TRBD2. The CDR3 totals 16 residues. Germline CDR1 is SGDLS and CDR2 is YYNGEE. The junction had 7 bases not matched to a gene; V was cut back by 2 bases and J by 4 bases. CDR3 DNA sequence: TGTGCCAGCAGCGTTGAGGCGGGAGGGCCTTACAATGAGCAGTTCTTC. Its translation: CASSVEAGGPYNEQFF.

V is TRBV27 and J is TRBJ2-1, with 10 positions matching TRBD2. The germline gives CDR1 MNHEY, CDR2 SMNVEV (reference sequence). V lost 8 bases and J lost 2; bases outside the gene matches: 9. This CDR3 region has 16 residues. DNA for the CDR3: TGTGCCAGCGGAGTCCTAACTAGCGGGACCTACAATGAGCAGTTCTTC. Amino acids: CASGVLTSGTYNEQFF.

V usage is TRBV6-5 and J usage is TRBJ2-7; tentatively, D is TRBD1 or TRBD2 (5 bases each). Looked up from germline, CDR1 is MNHEY and CDR2 is SVGAGI. The CDR3 extends over 11 amino acids. The germline V and J ends were trimmed by 8 bases and 6 bases, with 11 bases remaining between them. The CDR3 region is CASREGVEQYF. The CDR3 bases are TGTGCCAGCCGGGAAGGGGTCGAGCAGTACTTC.

In its sample, this clone was seen once. The J gene is TRBJ1-2, the V gene TRBV2; no firm D call. The CDR3 length is 13 residues. The germline CDR1 and CDR2 sequences are SNHLY and FYNNEI. Between the trimmed V and J ends, which lost 2 bases and 5 bases, there was a span of 9 bases. CDR3 sequence reads: CASSERGIYGYTF. CDR3 bases: TGTGCCAGCAGTGAAAGAGGGATTTATGGCTACACCTTC.

The V call is TRBV6-1, the J call TRBJ2-3; 8 bases fit TRBD2. Germline CDR1 MNHNS, CDR2 SASEGT. The CDR3 has 14 amino acids. The V segment lost 5 bases and the J segment 4 bases; nucleotides outside the gene matches: 5. The CDR3 coding sequence is TGTGCCAGCAGTAAAACGGGACTAGCAGATACGCAGTATTTT. It specifies CASSKTGLADTQYF.

J is TRBJ2-1 and V is TRBV11-3; weak D call: TRBD1 (6 bases). Per germline, CDR1 SGHNT and CDR2 YENEEA. The CDR3 is made up of 16 amino acids. Between the trimmed V and J ends, which lost 7 bases and 3 bases, there was a span of 19 bases. Here the CDR3 reads CASKSGTNGNYNEQFF. The CDR3 DNA reads TGTGCCAGCAAGTCCGGGACAAACGGGAACTACAATGAGCAGTTCTTC. The full variable domain, with the rest looked up from reference TRBV11-3 and TRBJ2-1, is EAGVVQSPRYKIIEKKQPVAFWCNPISGHNTLYWYLQNLGQGPELLIRYENEEAVDDSQLPKDRFSAERLKGVDSTLKIQPAELGDSAVYLCASKSGTNGNYNEQFFGPGTRLTVL.

The chain carries TRBV30 and TRBJ1-5; D is undetermined. The CDR3 extends over 14 amino acids. Germline V gene data show CDR1 as GTSNPN and CDR2 as SVGIG (reference sequence). Trimming stripped 2 bases from V and 1 base from J, with 9 bases between. The CDR3 sequence: CAWSTLGSNQPQHF. The CDR3 DNA reads TGTGCCTGGAGTACCCTAGGGAGCAATCAGCCCCAGCATTTT.

This clone was seen just once. The chain employs TRBV19 and TRBJ2-7, with 9 bases fitting TRBD1. With 6 bases clipped from V and 6 bases from J, the junction kept 12 bases outside the gene matches. This CDR3 is built from 15 residues. The germline V gene has CDR1 LNHDA and CDR2 SQIVND (reference sequence). This chain's CDR3 is CASRGDREYPREQYF. DNA for the CDR3: TGTGCCAGTAGGGGGGACAGGGAATACCCGCGCGAGCAGTACTTC.

The V gene is TRBV18, the J gene TRBJ1-1, with D possibly matching TRBD1 (6 bases). V was pared by 5 bases and J by 1 base, with 11 bases between. Germline V gene lookup returns CDR1 KGHSH and CDR2 LQKENI. The CDR3 is 14 residues long. CDR3 amino acids: CASSTAQGNTEAFF. The CDR3 DNA is TGTGCCAGCTCAACGGCACAGGGGAACACTGAAGCTTTCTTT.